This T cell receptor (beta chain) was identified during a study of monozygotic twins with inflammatory bowel disease. Study-wide findings and caveats: There was no way to distinguish the different T cell subtypes.

Germline CDR1 reads MDHEN; CDR2 reads SYDVKM. This CDR3 contains 13 residues. A note on this clonotype: Its antigen is as yet unknown.

Both the TCRalpha cDNA and the TCRbeta cDNA were taken through two nested PCRs, lasting around 15 and 10 cycles. TCRdb processed the 5' RACE reads again and assigns one entry to each CDR3 protein, with no DNA. Its listing shows under 130,000 distinct CDR3 sequences. What was sequenced was blood. This rearrangement joins TRBV28 to TRBJ2-7; TCRdb returns TRBD1, unconfirmable since there is no DNA. The clonotype originates from a human donor with ulcerative colitis or Crohn's disease, or a healthy co-twin of an affected twin (not recorded which). The CDR3 protein is CASRTGTPYEQYF.